The source of this TCR beta chain is a study of shared clonotypes between healthy human individuals. Study findings and constraints: Naive subsets generally had larger estimated richness than memory subsets. Rarefaction demonstrated incomplete sorted-subset sequencing despite large depth.

In the naive CD8 group, cells lacked CD45RO and were positively selected for CCR7, so terminally differentiated effector memory CD45RA+ cells were left out. Assay used: immunoSEQ multiplex PCR; TCRdb lists only in-frame clones, some missing. The sample lists around 610,000 clones; 95% to 96% were seen once. As regards this clone: Its specificity is unknown.

J was trimmed by 9 bases and V by 3 bases; bases with no gene match: 5. This CDR3 region has 13 residues. Germline CDR1 reads SNHLY; CDR2 reads FYNNEI. The J gene is TRBJ2-1, the V gene TRBV2; TRBD1 matches 7 bases. The origin of this receptor is a woman aged 25 to 39 in good health. Source material: naive CD8+ T cells sorted from blood. The CDR3 region is CASSDWQGVEQFF. The CDR3 coding sequence is TGTGCCAGCAGTGACTGGCAGGGGGTTGAGCAGTTCTTC.